This is a list of T cell receptor beta chains from one sample in a study of blood T cell repertoires in COVID-19. This table comes from immunoSEQ multiplex PCR, and its TCRdb copy is limited to in-frame clones, with some not included. Altogether 400,000 to 450,000 clones are present, roughly 90% being singletons, with the ten largest covering about 0.91%. The specimen sequenced was peripheral blood. The receptor source for this set is a man aged 18-30 years with COVID-19, enrolled during active disease. Each CDR3 is given with its conserved first and last residue. D genes are given only for firm matches. Clone size is given for some rows only: seen once, a few or many times, or a class if the clone is expanded.

d_gene | j_gene | v_gene | abundance | CDR3nt | CDR3aa
TRBD1 | TRBJ2-3 | TRBV2 | . | TGTGCCAGCAGCGCCCCTCGGGACAGGGCGTCTGATACGCAGTATTTT | CASSAPRDRASDTQYF
. | TRBJ1-6 | TRBV6-5 | once | TGTGCCAGCAGTTTGGGAGGGTGGAATTCACCCCTCCACTTT | CASSLGGWNSPLHF
. | TRBJ2-3 | TRBV7-8 | few | TGTGCCAGCAGCTTAGCGGCAAACACAGATACGCAGTATTTT | CASSLAANTDTQYF
. | TRBJ2-3 | TRBV7-2 | . | TGTGCCAGCAGCTTAGCCATCAGAGGTAGGCTGGCAGATACGCAGTATTTT | CASSLAIRGRLADTQYF
. | TRBJ2-5 | TRBV5-4 | . | TGTGCCAGCAGCACCGGACAAGCCCAAGAGACCCAGTACTTC | CASSTGQAQETQYF
. | TRBJ2-2 | TRBV7-3 | . | TGTGCCAGCAGCTTAGAAGGGGCCTACCCGACGAACACCGGGGAGCTGTTTTTT | CASSLEGAYPTNTGELFF
TRBD1 | TRBJ1-2 | TRBV4-1 | . | TGCGCCAGCAGCCAGGGCCGGGACAGGGGCTATGGCTACACCTTC | CASSQGRDRGYGYTF
. | TRBJ1-1 | TRBV7-8 | . | TGTGCCAGCAGAACGACAGGATACACTGAAGCTTTCTTT | CASRTTGYTEAFF
TRBD1 | TRBJ2-1 | TRBV15 | once | TGTGCCACCAGCAGTGACGACAGGGGAGGCTACAATGAGCAGTTCTTC | CATSSDDRGGYNEQFF
. | TRBJ1-5 | TRBV6-6 | . | TGTGCCAGCAGTTACCCGGGACACTACAATCAGCCCCAGCATTTT | CASSYPGHYNQPQHF
TRBD1 | TRBJ2-3 | TRBV18 | . | TGTGCCAGCTCACCAAGCAGGGGGGATACGCAGTATTTT | CASSPSRGDTQYF
. | TRBJ1-5 | TRBV15 | . | TGTGCCACCAGCAGAGATGAGAAGCCCCAGCATTTT | CATSRDEKPQHF
. | TRBJ1-1 | TRBV27 | . | TGTGCCAGCAGTTTATCAGGGACACCGAACACTGAAGCTTTCTTT | CASSLSGTPNTEAFF
TRBD1 | TRBJ1-6 | TRBV3-1/TRBV3-2 | . | TGTGCCAGCAGCCGAGTGACAGGGGGTAGGGTTTCACCCCTCCACTTT | CASSRVTGGRVSPLHF
. | TRBJ1-2 | TRBV29-1 | . | TGCAGCGTTGAAGATCAAGGGCCTCACGACAGTTCAGGGGTCTATGGCTACACCTTC | CSVEDQGPHDSSGVYGYTF
TRBD2 | TRBJ2-5 | TRBV12-3/TRBV12-4 | . | TGTGCCAGCAGCTCCGGGAGGATTGAGACCCAGTACTTC | CASSSGRIETQYF
. | TRBJ1-5 | TRBV6-5 | . | TGTGCCAGCAGTTACGGGGTGGGAGATCAGCCCCAGCATTTT | CASSYGVGDQPQHF
. | TRBJ2-5 | TRBV20-1 | . | TGCAGTGCTAGTCCAAAGGAGGAAGAGACCCAGTACTTC | CSASPKEEETQYF
. | TRBJ2-7 | TRBV4-2 | . | TGTGCCAGCAGCCCAGAACAAGGGGACTCCCGGTCCGAGCAGTACTTC | CASSPEQGDSRSEQYF
. | TRBJ1-5 | TRBV4-1 | few | TGCGCCAGCAGCCAAGAGCGGGATCAGCCCCAGCATTTT | CASSQERDQPQHF
. | TRBJ1-2 | TRBV3-1/TRBV3-2 | . | TGTGCCAGCAGCACATACAGGACCGACGTGATCATACCCAACTATGGCTACACCTTC | CASSTYRTDVIIPNYGYTF
. | TRBJ2-7 | TRBV6-5 | . | TGTGCCAGCATCCACGGGGGTGGAGGGGACGAGCAGTACTTC | CASIHGGGGDEQYF
TRBD1 | TRBJ2-6 | TRBV5-1 | . | TGCGCCAGCAGCTTGGTTGGGACAGGGTGGCCCTCTGGGGCCAACGTCCTGACTTTC | CASSLVGTGWPSGANVLTF
. | TRBJ2-1 | TRBV7-8 | . | TGTGCCAGCAGAAGGGGGGGGTCACTTAATGAGCAGTTCTTC | CASRRGGSLNEQFF
. | TRBJ1-1 | TRBV19 | . | TGTGCCAGTAGTACGGAGATGAACACTGAAGCTTTCTTT | CASSTEMNTEAFF
TRBD2 | TRBJ2-7 | TRBV2 | once | TGTGCCAGCAGGGCCCCGGGACTAGCGCTAACCTACGAGCAGTACTTC | CASRAPGLALTYEQYF
TRBD1 | TRBJ2-7 | TRBV3-1/TRBV3-2 | . | TGTGCCAGCAAAGCCCCCTCCGGGACAGGGTCCTACGAGCAGTACTTC | CASKAPSGTGSYEQYF
TRBD1 | TRBJ2-1 | TRBV29-1 | . | TGCAGCGTCTTGACGACAGGGGGCTGGAATGAGCAGTTCTTC | CSVLTTGGWNEQFF